This TCR beta chain came from a study of blood T cell repertoires in COVID-19. The CDR3 has 15 amino acids. Germline V gives CDR1 SGHRS, CDR2 YFSETQ. V gave up 0 bases and J gave up 5 bases, with 14 bases separating them. Profiled with immunoSEQ multiplex PCR; TCRdb holds only in-frame clones, not every one. The repertoire holds 90,000 to 100,000 clones, with just over 90% as singletons. V usage is TRBV5-1 and J usage is TRBJ1-1, with a possible D match to TRBD1 (5 bases). This TCR derives from a man aged 45-65 years with acute or convalescent COVID-19. The sequenced material came from peripheral blood. The CDR3 DNA reads as TGCGCCAGCAGCTTGGCCACAGGTGGGGGGACTGAAGCTTTCTTT. Residues: CASSLATGGGTEAFF.